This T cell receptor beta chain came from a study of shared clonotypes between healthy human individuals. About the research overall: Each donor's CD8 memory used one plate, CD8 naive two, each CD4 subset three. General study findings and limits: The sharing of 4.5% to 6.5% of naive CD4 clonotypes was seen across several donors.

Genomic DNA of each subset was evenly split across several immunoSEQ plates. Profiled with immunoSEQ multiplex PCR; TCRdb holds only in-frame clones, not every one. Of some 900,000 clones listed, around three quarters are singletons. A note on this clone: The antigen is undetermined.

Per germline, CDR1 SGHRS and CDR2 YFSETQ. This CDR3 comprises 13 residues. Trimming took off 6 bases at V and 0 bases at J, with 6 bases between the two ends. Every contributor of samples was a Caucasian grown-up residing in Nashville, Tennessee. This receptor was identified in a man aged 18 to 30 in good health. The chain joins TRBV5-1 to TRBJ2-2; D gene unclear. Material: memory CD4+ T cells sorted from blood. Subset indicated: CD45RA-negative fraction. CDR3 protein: CASTLTNTGELFF. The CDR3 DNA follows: TGCGCCAGCACCCTGACGAACACCGGGGAGCTGTTTTTT.